The T cell receptor beta chain described here comes from a study of cytomegalovirus exposure and HLA in healthy donors. CDR3 size: 12 residues. Germline V gives CDR1 MNHNY, CDR2 SVGAGI (reference sequence). V lost 10 bases, J lost 1 base, and 10 bases lay in between. 60 Vbeta and 13 Jbeta primers were used in PCR. Libraries were prepared by immunoSEQ multiplex PCR; TCRdb keeps only in-frame clonotypes and omits some of them. This sample has about 170,000 clones, with roughly 80% found just once. The material sequenced was PBMCs. The V call is TRBV6-6, the J call TRBJ2-5; perhaps TRBD2 as D (5 bases). The sequence came from a woman in her fifties or sixties in good health and CMV-seropositive. The CDR3 nucleotides read TGTGCCACTTCGGGAAGCCAAGAGACCCAGTACTTC. It encodes CATSGSQETQYF.